This T cell receptor (beta chain) was sequenced for a study of T-cell reconstitution after alpha-beta-depleted transplantation in children. Study-level points and caveats: Newly made T cells mostly supplied T-cell counts and diversity one year after transplant. At day 60, the high TCRbeta diversity found in some patients originated from recipient T cells and thymic progenitors that had survived. Several hundred rapidly expanded clones from non-depleted graft cells reportedly supplied alpha-beta T cells about two months post-transplant.

It was with unique molecular identifiers that the TCRbeta library was prepared. TCRdb fed the PCR reads into MiXCR, producing one record per CDR3 protein. The sample holds some 600,000 distinct CDR3 sequences; 10% to 15% are singletons and the top ten take roughly 2.3%. V lost 4 bases and J lost 7, with 17 bases in between. CDR1 and CDR2 from the germline V gene are MNHEY and SVGEGT. CDR3 length: 15 residues. This clonotype has only a few counts. Its antigen is not identified. Sequencing used PBMCs, mostly from graft donor cells, obtained 360 days after TCRalphabeta/CD19-depleted stem cell transplant. This sequence originates from a male patient under 18 who had a stem cell transplant for acute myeloid leukemia, so the T cells may come from the graft donor. This chain links TRBV6-2 or TRBV6-3 with TRBJ2-1; D remains unclear. The CDR3 spells CASSLRKYVSNEQFF. The CDR3 DNA is TGTGCCAGCAGTTTGAGAAAGTATGTGAGTAATGAGCAGTTCTTC.